What follows describes a single TCR beta chain. Germline CDR1 is SGHVS and CDR2 is FQNEAQ. V lost 1 base and J 5 bases, leaving 6 bases between the germline ends. CDR3 length equals 13 residues. In the original processing: The authors estimated nucleated cell counts from reference gene primer amplification. Produced via immunoSEQ multiplex PCR; TCRdb's table is partial and in-frame only. V, J and clone size reflect that table, while D and trimming were determined from the DNA. Of approximately 46,000 clones in the sample, around 85% were seen once. These data are taken from a study of blood T cell repertoires in COVID-19. For the study at large: Whether acute or convalescent, the COVID-19 samples came from the United States, Italy and Spain. Sources were T cells, B-cell-depleted T cells, or PBMCs; the material itself was cDNA or gDNA.

Input material: peripheral blood. The TCR was taken from a human donor in a cohort sampled during active COVID-19. The chain links TRBV7-8 to TRBJ1-5, with D uncertain. The CDR3 protein is CASSLVADQPQHF. CDR3 sequence (DNA): TGTGCCAGCAGCTTAGTTGCGGATCAGCCCCAGCATTTT.